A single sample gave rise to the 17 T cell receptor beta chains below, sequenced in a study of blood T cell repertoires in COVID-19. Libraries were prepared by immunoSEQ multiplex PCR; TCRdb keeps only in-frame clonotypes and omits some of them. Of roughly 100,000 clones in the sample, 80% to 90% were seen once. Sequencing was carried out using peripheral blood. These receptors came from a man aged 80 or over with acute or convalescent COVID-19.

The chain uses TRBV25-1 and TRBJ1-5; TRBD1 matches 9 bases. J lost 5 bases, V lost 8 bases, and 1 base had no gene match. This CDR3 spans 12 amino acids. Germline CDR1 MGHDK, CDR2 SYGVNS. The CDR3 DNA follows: TGTGCCAGCGGACAGGGGCATCAGCCCCAGCATTTT. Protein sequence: CASGQGHQPQHF.

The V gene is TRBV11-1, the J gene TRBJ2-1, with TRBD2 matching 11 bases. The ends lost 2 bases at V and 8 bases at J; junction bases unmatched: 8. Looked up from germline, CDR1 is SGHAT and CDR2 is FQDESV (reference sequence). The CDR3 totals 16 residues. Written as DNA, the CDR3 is TGTGCCAGCAGCTTAAGTAGCGGGGGGGTTGGTTATGAGCAGTTCTTC. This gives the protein CASSLSSGGVGYEQFF.

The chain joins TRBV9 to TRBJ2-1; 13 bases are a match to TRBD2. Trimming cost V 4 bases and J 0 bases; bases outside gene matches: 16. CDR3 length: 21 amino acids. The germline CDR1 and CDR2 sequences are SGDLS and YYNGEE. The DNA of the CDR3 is TGTGCCAGCAGCCCCCAAACCGGGACTAGCGGGGTCCGGAGCTCCTACAATGAGCAGTTCTTC. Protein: CASSPQTGTSGVRSSYNEQFF.

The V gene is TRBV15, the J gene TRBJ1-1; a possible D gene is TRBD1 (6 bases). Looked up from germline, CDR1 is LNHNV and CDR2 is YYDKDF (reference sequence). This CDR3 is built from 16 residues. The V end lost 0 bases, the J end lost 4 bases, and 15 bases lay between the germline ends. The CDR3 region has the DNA TGTGCCACCAGCAGAGACCCAGGGGCTGGGGGCACTGAAGCTTTCTTT. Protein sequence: CATSRDPGAGGTEAFF.

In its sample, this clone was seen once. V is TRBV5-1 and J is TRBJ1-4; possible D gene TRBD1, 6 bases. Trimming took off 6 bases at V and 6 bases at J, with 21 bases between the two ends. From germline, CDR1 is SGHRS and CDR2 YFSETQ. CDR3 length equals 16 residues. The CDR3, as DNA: TGCGCCAGCAAGCTCCCCCCAGGGGCCGGGGATGAAAAACTGTTTTTT. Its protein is CASKLPPGAGDEKLFF.

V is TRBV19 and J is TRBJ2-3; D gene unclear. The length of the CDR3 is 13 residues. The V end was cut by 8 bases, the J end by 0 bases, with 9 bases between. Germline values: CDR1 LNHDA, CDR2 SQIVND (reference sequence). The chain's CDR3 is CASETTSTDTQYF. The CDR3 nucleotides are TGTGCCAGTGAGACGACTAGCACAGATACGCAGTATTTT.

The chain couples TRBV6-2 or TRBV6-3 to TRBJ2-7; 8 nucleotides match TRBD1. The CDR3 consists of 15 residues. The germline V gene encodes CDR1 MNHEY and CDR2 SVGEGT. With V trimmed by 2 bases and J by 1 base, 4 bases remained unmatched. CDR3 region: CASSYRDRKSYEQYF. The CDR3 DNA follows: TGTGCCAGCAGTTACCGGGACAGGAAATCCTACGAGCAGTACTTC.

This chain's CDR3 is CASIQQGYYGYTF. In DNA form, the CDR3 reads TGTGCCAGCATCCAACAGGGCTACTATGGCTACACCTTC. The J gene is TRBJ1-2, the V gene TRBV2; a weak D match, TRBD1 (6 bases). The V and J ends lost 7 bases and 3 bases respectively, with 12 bases between them. CDR3 size: 13 residues. The germline gives CDR1 SNHLY, CDR2 FYNNEI.

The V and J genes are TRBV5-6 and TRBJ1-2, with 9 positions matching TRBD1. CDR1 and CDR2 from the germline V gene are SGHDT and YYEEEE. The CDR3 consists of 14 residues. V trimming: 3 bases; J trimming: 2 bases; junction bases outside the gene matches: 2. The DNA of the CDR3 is TGTGCCAGCAGCTCGGGACAGGGAAACTATGGCTACACCTTC. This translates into CASSSGQGNYGYTF.

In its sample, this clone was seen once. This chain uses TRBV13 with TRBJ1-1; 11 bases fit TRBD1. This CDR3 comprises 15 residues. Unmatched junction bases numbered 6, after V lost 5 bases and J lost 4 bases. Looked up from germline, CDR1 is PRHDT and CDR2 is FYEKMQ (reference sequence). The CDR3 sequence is CASSASGTGGTEAFF. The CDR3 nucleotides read TGTGCCAGCAGCGCCTCCGGGACAGGGGGCACTGAAGCTTTCTTT. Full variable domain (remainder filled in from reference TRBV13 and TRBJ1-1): AAGVIQSPRHLIKEKRETATLKCYPIPRHDTVYWYQQGPGQDPQFLISFYEKMQSDKGSIPDRFSAQQFSDYHSELNMSSLELGDSALYFCASSASGTGGTEAFFGQGTRLTVV.

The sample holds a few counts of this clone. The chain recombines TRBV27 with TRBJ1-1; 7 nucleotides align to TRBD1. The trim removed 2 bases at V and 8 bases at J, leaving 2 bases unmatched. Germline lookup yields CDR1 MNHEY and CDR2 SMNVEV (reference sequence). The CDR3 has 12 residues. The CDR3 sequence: CASSLPTGEAFF. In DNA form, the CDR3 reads TGTGCCAGCAGTTTACCGACAGGGGAAGCTTTCTTT.

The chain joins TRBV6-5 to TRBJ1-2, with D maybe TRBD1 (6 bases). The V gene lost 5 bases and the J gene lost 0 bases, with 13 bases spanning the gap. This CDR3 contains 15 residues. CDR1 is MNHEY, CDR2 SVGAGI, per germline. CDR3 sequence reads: CASSRKGGANYGYTF. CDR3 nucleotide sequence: TGTGCCAGCAGTCGAAAAGGGGGGGCTAACTATGGCTACACCTTC.

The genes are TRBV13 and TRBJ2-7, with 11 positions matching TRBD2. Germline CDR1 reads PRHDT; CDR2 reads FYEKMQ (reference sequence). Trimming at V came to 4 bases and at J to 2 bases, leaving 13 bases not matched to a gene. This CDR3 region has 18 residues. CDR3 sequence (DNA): TGTGCCAGCAGCTCAACCTCCCCGACTAGCGGGAATACCTACGAGCAGTACTTC. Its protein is CASSSTSPTSGNTYEQYF.

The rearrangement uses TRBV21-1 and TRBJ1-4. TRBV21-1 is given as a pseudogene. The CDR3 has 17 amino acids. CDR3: CASSKRTPTGTNEKLFF. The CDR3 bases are TGTGCCAGCAGCAAGAGAACCCCCACGGGGACTAATGAAAAACTGTTTTTT.

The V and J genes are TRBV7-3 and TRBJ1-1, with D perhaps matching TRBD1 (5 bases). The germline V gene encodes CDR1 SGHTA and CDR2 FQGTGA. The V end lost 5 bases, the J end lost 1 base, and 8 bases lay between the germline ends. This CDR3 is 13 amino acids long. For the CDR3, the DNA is TGTGCCAGCAGCGGAAGGGGGAACACTGAAGCTTTCTTT. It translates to CASSGRGNTEAFF.

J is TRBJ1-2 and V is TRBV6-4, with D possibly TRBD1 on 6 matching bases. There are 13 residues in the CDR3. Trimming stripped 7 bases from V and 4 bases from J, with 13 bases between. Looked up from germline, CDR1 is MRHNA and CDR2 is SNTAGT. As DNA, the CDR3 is TGTGCCAGCATATTGACAGGCCTCTATGGCTACACCTTC. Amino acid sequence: CASILTGLYGYTF.

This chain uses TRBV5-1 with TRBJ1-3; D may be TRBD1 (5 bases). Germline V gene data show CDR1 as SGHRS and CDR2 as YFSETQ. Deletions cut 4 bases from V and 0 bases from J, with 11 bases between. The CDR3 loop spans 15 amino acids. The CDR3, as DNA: TGCGCCAGCAGCCCTCCAGACAGCTCTGGAAACACCATATATTTT. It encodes CASSPPDSSGNTIYF.